This T cell receptor beta chain was obtained from a study of spatial heterogeneity in lung cancer. Turning to the study itself: Sequences of the beta chain were consistently detected in greater numbers than alpha-chain sequences. A unique TCR and UMI combination showed up more than ten times in raw reads, on average.

The time point was: sample taken at primary tumor resection. Researchers sequenced whole RNA taken from tumor, nontumor lung or frozen PBMC without sorting. A total of about 73 untreated early-stage non-small cell lung cancer patients served as donors. TCRdb re-called the 5' RACE reads through MiXCR, storing one row per CDR3 protein. Of 10,000 to 15,000 distinct CDR3 sequences in the sample, about 5% were seen once. This clonotype was detected ten times or more. Found in a library prepared for alpha chains, this beta chain is an off-target read, and its abundance has little meaning. Germline CDR1 MNHNY, CDR2 SVGAGI (reference sequence). CDR3 length: 14 amino acids. Deletions cut 7 bases from V and 2 bases from J, with 15 bases between.

The TCR comes from a human donor with early-stage non-small cell lung cancer. The chain joins TRBV6-6 to TRBJ2-7, with D tentatively TRBD1 or TRBD2 (5 bases each). This material consisted of lung tumor tissue, taken at surgery. CDR3 sequence (DNA): TGTGCCAGCACAAGAGGGGACGGCGCCTACGAGCAGTACGTC. This codes for CASTRGDGAYEQYV.